Shown below are 16 T cell receptor beta chains from a single sample sequenced in a study of cytomegalovirus exposure and HLA in healthy donors. The PCR ran on 60 Vbeta and 13 Jbeta primers. Generated by immunoSEQ multiplex PCR, the TCRdb table keeps only in-frame clones and is missing some. The top ten clones hold 3.3% of a sample with more than 140,000 clones, 60% to 80% of them seen once. The sequencing sample was made of PBMCs. The receptors originated from a man aged 40-50 years in good health and CMV-seronegative.

This clone appeared a few times. This chain joins TRBV6-6 and TRBJ1-1; 7 bases match TRBD1. J lost 7 bases, V lost 3 bases, and 14 bases had no gene match. Germline V lookup: CDR1 MNHNY, CDR2 SVGAGI (reference sequence). The CDR3 extends over 16 amino acids. In DNA, the CDR3 is TGTGCCAGCAGTTATGCCAGGACAGGAGGACCACTTGAAGCTTTCTTT. Its protein is CASSYARTGGPLEAFF.

The chain uses TRBV5-1 and TRBJ2-1; the D is unclear. This CDR3 is built from 14 residues. The germline V gene has CDR1 SGHRS and CDR2 YFSETQ. V lost 0 bases to trimming and J lost 4 bases, with 8 bases between them. DNA of the CDR3: TGCGCCAGCAGCTTGGCCACTGATTACAATGAGCAGTTCTTC. Translated, it gives CASSLATDYNEQFF.

The chain has TRBV21-1 and TRBJ1-5; the table calls TRBD1, which could not be checked here. TRBV21-1 is recorded as a pseudogene. CDR3 length: 14 residues. The CDR3, as DNA: TGTGCCAGCAGCAAAGGGTGGCCCAATCAGCCCCAGCATTTT. Translated, it gives CASSKGWPNQPQHF.

This chain links TRBV9 with TRBJ1-1; D might be TRBD1 (5 bases). Trimming stripped 4 bases from V and 0 bases from J, with 16 bases between. The CDR3 runs 16 residues. CDR1 is SGDLS and CDR2 is YYNGEE in the germline V gene. The CDR3 reads CASSLYGGKMNTEAFF. CDR3 DNA sequence: TGTGCCAGCAGCCTTTACGGGGGTAAAATGAACACTGAAGCTTTCTTT. The variable domain in full, completed from reference TRBV9 and TRBJ1-1, reads DSGVTQTPKHLITATGQRVTLRCSPRSGDLSVYWYQQSLDQGLQFLIQYYNGEERAKGNILERFSAQQFPDLHSELNLSSLELGDSALYFCASSLYGGKMNTEAFFGQGTRLTVV.

This clone has more than one count but fewer than ten. The V and J genes are TRBV6-5 and TRBJ1-1, with 9 bases identical to TRBD1. V gave up 6 bases and J gave up 5 bases; unmatched junction bases: 10. The CDR3 runs 15 residues. The V gene's germline CDR1 is MNHEY and CDR2 SVGAGI. CDR3 sequence reads: CASRYLDRGGTEAFF. The CDR3 region has the DNA TGTGCCAGCAGGTACCTCGACAGGGGGGGAACTGAAGCTTTCTTT.

A note on this clone: Compared with germline, one end of the junction differs, possibly owing to a read error. The chain employs TRBV30 and TRBJ1-2; tentative D call: TRBD1 (6 bases). In germline, CDR1 is GTSNPN, CDR2 SVGIG (reference sequence). The CDR3 is 15 residues long. The CDR3 DNA sequence: TGTGCCTGGAGTGTACTTCGGGAGGGGGACTATGGACTGGCCTTC. It yields the protein CAWSVLREGDYGLAF.

The count of this clone is one. The chain has TRBV9 and TRBJ2-5; D is perhaps TRBD1 (5 bases). This CDR3 spans 13 amino acids. Per germline, CDR1 SGDLS and CDR2 YYNGEE. V was pared by 0 bases and J by 11 bases, with 14 bases between. The DNA for the CDR3 is TGTGCCAGCAGCGTAGGGGTAGGGGTGGAGCAGTACTTC. It is translated as CASSVGVGVEQYF.

The table lists this clone with a few counts. V is TRBV10-3 and J is TRBJ1-1; TRBD1 might be the D (6 bases). CDR3 length equals 14 residues. The germline gives CDR1 ENHRY, CDR2 SYGVKD. V was cut by 6 bases and J by 4 bases, with 15 bases left in between. CDR3 nucleotide sequence: TGTGCCATCAGGGAACAGGGAGGGTTCACTGAAGCTTTCTTT. This codes for CAIREQGGFTEAFF.

The gene calls are TRBV7-2 and TRBJ1-6; possible D gene TRBD1, 5 bases. This CDR3 contains 16 residues. The V gene's germline CDR1 is SGHTA and CDR2 FQGNSA. Trimming stripped 5 bases from V and 2 bases from J, with 13 bases between. This chain's CDR3 is CASSRPGGTYNSPLHF. CDR3 nucleotide sequence: TGTGCCAGCAGCAGGCCCGGGGGAACCTATAATTCACCCCTCCACTTT.

The chain joins TRBV9 to TRBJ1-4, with D hard to call. The V end was cut by 0 bases, the J end by 4 bases, with 7 bases between. CDR3 length: 14 residues. Germline V gives CDR1 SGDLS, CDR2 YYNGEE. The CDR3 spells CASSVDGVNEKLFF. The CDR3 DNA reads TGTGCCAGCAGCGTAGACGGGGTTAATGAAAAACTGTTTTTT.

This chain uses TRBV6-6 with TRBJ2-3, with D possibly being TRBD2 (5 bases). Trimming left V 8 bases short and J 1 base short, with 10 bases between. The CDR3 extends over 13 amino acids. CDR1 and CDR2 (germline): MNHNY, SVGAGI (reference sequence). CDR3 region: CASSGWGTDTQYF. The CDR3 DNA follows: TGTGCCAGCTCGGGATGGGGCACAGATACGCAGTATTTT.

V is TRBV5-1 and J is TRBJ1-2; 8 nucleotides agree with TRBD1. CDR1 is SGHRS, CDR2 YFSETQ, per germline. V gave up 4 bases and J gave up 3 bases; unmatched junction bases: 14. The CDR3 is 17 amino acids. The CDR3 bases are TGCGCCAGCAGCCCCTGGGGCGGGCAGGGGGCCTACTATGGCTACACCTTC. The encoded protein is CASSPWGGQGAYYGYTF.

The rearrangement uses TRBV7-9 and TRBJ2-7, with 11 positions matching TRBD1. There are 14 residues in the CDR3. CDR1 is SEHNR, CDR2 FQNEAQ, per germline (reference sequence). After removal of 5 bases from V and 5 bases from J, the junction contained 5 bases not matched to a gene. CDR3 sequence: CASSRGQGDHEQYF. The CDR3 DNA reads TGTGCCAGCAGCCGGGGACAGGGGGATCACGAGCAGTACTTC.

The V gene is TRBV9, the J gene TRBJ2-2, with D possibly being TRBD1 (6 bases). The germline CDR1 and CDR2 sequences are SGDLS and YYNGEE. Trimming cost V 4 bases and J 2 bases, with 15 bases left between them. This CDR3 comprises 16 residues. The DNA for the CDR3 is TGTGCCAGCAGCCAGCGACAGGACTCCAACACCGGGGAGCTGTTTTTT. Translating gives CASSQRQDSNTGELFF.

The chain links TRBV18 to TRBJ2-1; D might be TRBD1 (6 bases). V was cut by 6 bases and J by 5 bases, with 17 bases left in between. There are 15 residues in the CDR3. Germline V gene sequence: CDR1 KGHSH, CDR2 LQKENI. Written as DNA, the CDR3 is TGTGCCAGCTCTCGGGCCATGACAGGCGACAATGAGCAGTTCTTC. Protein: CASSRAMTGDNEQFF.

V gene TRBV18 combines with J gene TRBJ2-5; no firm D call. CDR3 size: 16 residues. The germline V gene encodes CDR1 KGHSH and CDR2 LQKENI. Trimming removed 3 bases from V and 1 base from J, with 15 bases in between. The CDR3 is CASSPPRRLLQETQYF. DNA of the CDR3: TGTGCCAGCTCACCCCCGCGGCGGTTACTCCAAGAGACCCAGTACTTC.